This T cell receptor beta chain appears in the sequencing data of a study of blood T cell repertoires in COVID-19 (dated by TCRdb to the early 2020s). Study-wide context: Samples covering the acute and convalescent phases of COVID-19 were provided by collaborators in the United States, Italy and Spain. The material from the prospective study consisted of cDNA or gDNA derived from T cells, B-cell-depleted T cells, or PBMCs. Deeply sampled blood TCRbeta repertoires from subjects exposed to, actively infected with, or recovered from COVID-19 were included in the dataset. The repertoires were released in a freely available public database intended as a resource for research on the immune response to SARS-CoV-2. Samples came from the ongoing ImmuneRACE study (first 160 participants) plus 1,254 subjects from 6 global collaborators. Nearly every sample came with metadata listing a de-identified subject ID, COVID-19 status, age in years and sex. HLA class I and class II types, where available, came from metadata supplied by the sample provider rather than from assay-based typing. The paper as a whole reports these results and caveats: The quantity of clinical and demographic metadata differed by source and by participant and was supplied without curation.

Each collaborating institution followed its own protocols to collect whole blood in K2EDTA tubes. For TCRbeta analysis, collaborator samples were shipped as frozen whole blood, as isolated PBMCs, or as DNA extracted from either sample type. TCRbeta CDR3 regions were amplified from genomic DNA by means of the immunoSEQ Assay, a bias-controlled multiplex PCR. The study's own analysis went as follows. The number of nucleated cells in each sample was estimated from the amplification of reference gene primers within the assay. To quantify the absolute abundance of each unique TCRbeta CDR3 rearrangement, sequence reads were collapsed and filtered. For each sample, productive Simpson clonality was calculated by taking the square root of Simpson's diversity index across productive rearrangements. TCRdb took this table from immuneACCESS and kept in-frame rearrangements with V and J called. Such tables lack part of the clones; where checked against another copy, unresolved V genes explain under half of the gap, and the rest is unexplained. V and J calls and clone size come straight from that table; D and trimming were deduced from the DNA. This sample lists about 220,000 clones; over 60% were detected once. Clones ranked in the top ten supply approximately 7.2% of the sample.

Sequences SGHRS (CDR1) and YFSETQ (CDR2) are obtained from the germline V gene. A distance of 16 bases separates the germline ends of V and J, which lose 2 bases and 5 bases respectively. There are 15 amino acids in the CDR3, from cysteine to phenylalanine inclusive. Only the CDR3 DNA stays, 45 bases, in frame from base 1. Comment on this clone: The clone's antigen remains unknown. No much larger clonotype is one base removed from it; base qualities were not supplied.

The chain was built from TRBV5-1 and TRBJ2-5; TRBD1 is possibly the D segment (6 matching bases). The source is a woman between 65 and 79 years old with acute or convalescent COVID-19. The sequencing input was peripheral blood. The CDR3 protein is CASSFGQSLGETQYF. The DNA is as follows: TGCGCCAGCAGCTTCGGACAGTCGCTCGGTGAGACCCAGTACTTC.